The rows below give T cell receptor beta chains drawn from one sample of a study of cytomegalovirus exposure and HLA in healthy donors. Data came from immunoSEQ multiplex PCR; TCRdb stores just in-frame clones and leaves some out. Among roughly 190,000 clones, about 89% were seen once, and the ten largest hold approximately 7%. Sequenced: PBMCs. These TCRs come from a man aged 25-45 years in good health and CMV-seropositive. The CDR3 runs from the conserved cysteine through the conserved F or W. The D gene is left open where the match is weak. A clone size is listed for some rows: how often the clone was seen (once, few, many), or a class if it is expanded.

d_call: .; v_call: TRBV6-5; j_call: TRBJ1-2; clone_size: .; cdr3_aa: CASSPQGNGYTF; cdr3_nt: TGTGCCAGCAGTCCCCAGGGAAATGGCTACACCTTC
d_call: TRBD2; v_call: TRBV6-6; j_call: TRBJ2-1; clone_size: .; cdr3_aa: CASGGGASNNEQFF; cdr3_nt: TGTGCCAGCGGCGGGGGGGCCTCTAACAATGAGCAGTTCTTC
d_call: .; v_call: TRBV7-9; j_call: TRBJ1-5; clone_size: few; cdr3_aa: CASSLAGQGWNQPQHF; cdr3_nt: TGTGCCAGCAGCTTAGCGGGCCAGGGGTGGAATCAGCCCCAGCATTTT
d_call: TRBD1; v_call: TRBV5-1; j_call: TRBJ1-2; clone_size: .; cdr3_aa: CASSTTGGYGYTF; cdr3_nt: TGCGCCAGCAGTACGACAGGGGGCTATGGCTACACCTTC
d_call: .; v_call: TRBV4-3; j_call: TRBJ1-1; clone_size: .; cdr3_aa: CASSQDFGGGFRFTEAFF; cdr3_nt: TGCGCCAGCAGCCAAGACTTCGGGGGGGGTTTTAGGTTTACTGAAGCTTTCTTT
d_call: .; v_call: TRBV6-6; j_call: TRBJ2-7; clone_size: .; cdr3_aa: CASTQGAGYTDIEQYF; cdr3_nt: TGTGCCAGCACCCAAGGGGCGGGCTATACGGATATTGAGCAGTACTTC
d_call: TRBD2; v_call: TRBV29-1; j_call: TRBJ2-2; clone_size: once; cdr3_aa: CSGKTSGRGGELFF; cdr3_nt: TGCAGCGGGAAGACTAGCGGGAGGGGCGGGGAGCTGTTTTTT
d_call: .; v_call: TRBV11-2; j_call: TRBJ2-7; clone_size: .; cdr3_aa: CASSLWGAYEQYF; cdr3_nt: TGTGCCAGCAGCTTATGGGGGGCCTACGAGCAGTACTTC
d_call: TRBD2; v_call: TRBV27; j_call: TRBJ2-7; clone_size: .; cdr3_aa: CASSMAASGLYEQYF; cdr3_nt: TGTGCCAGCAGCATGGCGGCTAGCGGACTCTACGAGCAGTACTTC
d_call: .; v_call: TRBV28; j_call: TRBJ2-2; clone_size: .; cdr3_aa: CASSNRVGELFF; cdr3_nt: TGTGCCAGCAGTAACAGGGTCGGGGAGCTGTTTTTT
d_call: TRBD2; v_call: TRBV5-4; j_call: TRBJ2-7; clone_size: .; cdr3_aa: CASSSQGGRPYEQYF; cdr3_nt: TGTGCCAGCAGCTCCCAGGGAGGGAGGCCTTACGAGCAGTACTTC
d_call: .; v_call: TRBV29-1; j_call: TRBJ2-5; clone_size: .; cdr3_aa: CSVEDRFQGGETQYF; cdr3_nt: TGCAGCGTTGAAGATAGGTTCCAGGGGGGGGAGACCCAGTACTTC
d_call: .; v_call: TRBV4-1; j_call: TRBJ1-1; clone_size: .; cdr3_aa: CASSQETRKTEAFF; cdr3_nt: TGCGCCAGCAGCCAAGAAACCCGGAAGACTGAAGCTTTCTTT
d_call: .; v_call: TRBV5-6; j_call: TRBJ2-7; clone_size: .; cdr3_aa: CASSLVAGSGEQYF; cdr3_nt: TGTGCCAGCAGCTTGGTGGCGGGATCGGGCGAGCAGTACTTC
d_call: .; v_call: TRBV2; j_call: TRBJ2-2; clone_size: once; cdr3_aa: CASSEDRNTGELFF; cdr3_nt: TGTGCCAGCAGTGAAGACAGGAACACCGGGGAGCTGTTTTTT
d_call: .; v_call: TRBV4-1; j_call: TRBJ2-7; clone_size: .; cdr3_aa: CASSQATSYEQYF; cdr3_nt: TGCGCCAGCAGCCAAGCAACGTCCTACGAGCAGTACTTC
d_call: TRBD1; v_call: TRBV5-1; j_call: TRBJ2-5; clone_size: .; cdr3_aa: CASSTGGEETQYF; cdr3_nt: TGCGCCAGCAGCACAGGGGGCGAAGAGACCCAGTACTTC
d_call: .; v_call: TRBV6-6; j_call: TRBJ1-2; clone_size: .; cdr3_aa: CASSYQGPKAGYTF; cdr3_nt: TGTGCCAGCAGTTATCAGGGACCGAAGGCCGGCTACACCTTC
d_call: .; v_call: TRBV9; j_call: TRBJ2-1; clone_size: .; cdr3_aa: CASSAPGLPYNEQFF; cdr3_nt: TGTGCCAGCAGCGCCCCAGGTCTCCCCTACAATGAGCAGTTCTTC
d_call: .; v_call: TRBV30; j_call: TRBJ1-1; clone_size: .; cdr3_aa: CAWVVPGPPEAFF; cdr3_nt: TGTGCCTGGGTGGTCCCGGGACCCCCTGAAGCTTTCTTT
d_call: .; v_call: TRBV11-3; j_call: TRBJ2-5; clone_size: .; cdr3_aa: CASSLGRGGIPIQETQYF; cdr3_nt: TGTGCCAGCAGCTTAGGCCGAGGGGGTATACCCATCCAAGAGACCCAGTACTTC
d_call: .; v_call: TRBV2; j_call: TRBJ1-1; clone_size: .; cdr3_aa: CASSAAGEAFF; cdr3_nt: TGTGCCAGCAGTGCGGCAGGGGAAGCTTTCTTT
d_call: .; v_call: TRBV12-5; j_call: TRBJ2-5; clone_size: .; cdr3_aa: CASGRSEEETQYF; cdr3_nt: TGTGCTAGTGGCAGGTCCGAGGAAGAGACCCAGTACTTC
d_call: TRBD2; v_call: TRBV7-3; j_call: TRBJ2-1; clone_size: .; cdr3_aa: CASSLAGGVNEQFF; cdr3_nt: TGTGCCAGCAGCTTAGCGGGAGGGGTCAATGAGCAGTTCTTC
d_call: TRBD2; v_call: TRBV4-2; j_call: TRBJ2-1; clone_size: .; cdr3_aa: CASSQGHSGGNEQFF; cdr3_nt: TGTGCCAGCAGCCAAGGGCATAGCGGGGGCAATGAGCAGTTCTTC
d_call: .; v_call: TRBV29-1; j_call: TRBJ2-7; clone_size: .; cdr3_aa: CSGRTAAYEQYF; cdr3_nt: TGCAGCGGAAGGACCGCGGCCTACGAGCAGTACTTC
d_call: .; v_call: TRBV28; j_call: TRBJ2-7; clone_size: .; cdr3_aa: CASSLFTGGFRAYEQYF; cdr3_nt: TGTGCCAGCAGTTTATTTACGGGCGGCTTTAGGGCCTACGAGCAGTACTTC
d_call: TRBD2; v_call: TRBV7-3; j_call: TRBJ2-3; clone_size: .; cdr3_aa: CASSSPGLAHDTQYF; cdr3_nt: TGTGCCAGCAGCAGTCCGGGACTAGCTCACGATACGCAGTATTTT
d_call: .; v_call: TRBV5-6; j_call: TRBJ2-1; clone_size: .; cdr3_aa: CASSLLVIGGKVEQFF; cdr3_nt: TGTGCCAGCAGCTTGTTAGTTATTGGGGGGAAGGTAGAGCAGTTCTTC
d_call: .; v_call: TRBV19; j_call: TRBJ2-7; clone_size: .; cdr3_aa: CASARAEGYEQYF; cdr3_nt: TGTGCCAGCGCCAGGGCGGAAGGCTACGAGCAGTACTTC
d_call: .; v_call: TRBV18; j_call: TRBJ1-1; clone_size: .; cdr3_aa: CASSPYDSLNTEAFF; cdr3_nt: TGTGCCAGCTCACCATACGACAGCCTGAACACTGAAGCTTTCTTT
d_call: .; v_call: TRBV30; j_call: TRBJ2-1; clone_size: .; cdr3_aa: CAWSVSGAGDEQFF; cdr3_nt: TGTGCCTGGAGTGTGTCGGGGGCTGGGGATGAGCAGTTCTTC
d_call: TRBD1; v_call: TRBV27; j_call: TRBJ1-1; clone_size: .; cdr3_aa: CASRTGTKAFF; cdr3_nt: TGTGCCAGCCGGACAGGAACGAAAGCTTTCTTT
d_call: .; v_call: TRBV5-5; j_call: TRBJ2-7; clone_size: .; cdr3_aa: CASSPGTFTEQYF; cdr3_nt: TGTGCCAGCAGCCCGGGAACATTTACAGAGCAGTACTTC
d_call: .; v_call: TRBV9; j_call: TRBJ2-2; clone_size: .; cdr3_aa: CASSTQGGGSTGELFF; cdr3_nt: TGTGCCAGCAGCACCCAAGGAGGGGGCAGCACCGGGGAGCTGTTTTTT
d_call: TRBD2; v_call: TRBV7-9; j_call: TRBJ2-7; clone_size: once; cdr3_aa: CASSFGRLAGRGEQYF; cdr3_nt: TGTGCCAGCAGCTTTGGTCGACTAGCGGGAAGAGGTGAGCAGTACTTC
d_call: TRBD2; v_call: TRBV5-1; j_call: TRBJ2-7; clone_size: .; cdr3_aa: CASRAAAGDRTYEQYF; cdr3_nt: TGCGCCAGCAGGGCAGCAGCGGGAGATCGGACCTACGAGCAGTACTTC
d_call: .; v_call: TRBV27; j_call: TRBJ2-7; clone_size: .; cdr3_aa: CASSLGGLNEQYF; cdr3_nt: TGTGCCAGCAGTTTAGGGGGGCTGAACGAGCAGTACTTC
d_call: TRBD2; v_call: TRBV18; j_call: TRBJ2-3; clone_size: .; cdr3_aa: CASSRASGQRTDTQYF; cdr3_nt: TGTGCCAGCTCACGGGCTAGCGGTCAGAGGACTGATACGCAGTATTTT
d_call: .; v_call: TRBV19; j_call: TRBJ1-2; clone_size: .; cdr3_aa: CASRPEHDNDYGYTF; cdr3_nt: TGTGCCAGTCGCCCTGAACATGATAACGACTATGGCTACACCTTC